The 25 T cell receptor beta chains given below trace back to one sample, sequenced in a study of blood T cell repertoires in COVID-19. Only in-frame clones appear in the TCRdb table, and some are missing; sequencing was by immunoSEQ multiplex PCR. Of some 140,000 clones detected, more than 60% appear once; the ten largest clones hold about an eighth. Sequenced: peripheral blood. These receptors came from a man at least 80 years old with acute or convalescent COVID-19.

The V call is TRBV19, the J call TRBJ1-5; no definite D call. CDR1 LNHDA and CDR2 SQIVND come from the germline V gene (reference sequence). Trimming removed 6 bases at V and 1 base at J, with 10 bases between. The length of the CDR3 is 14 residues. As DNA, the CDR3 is TGTGCCAGTAGACCAAATCTAAGCAATCAGCCCCAGCATTTT. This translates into CASRPNLSNQPQHF.

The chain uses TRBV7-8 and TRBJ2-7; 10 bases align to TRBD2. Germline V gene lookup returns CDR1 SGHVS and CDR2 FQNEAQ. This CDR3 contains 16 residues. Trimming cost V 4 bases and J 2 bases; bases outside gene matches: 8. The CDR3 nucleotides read TGTGCCAGCAGCTCCCGCAGACTAGCGGGCACCTACGAGCAGTACTTC. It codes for CASSSRRLAGTYEQYF.

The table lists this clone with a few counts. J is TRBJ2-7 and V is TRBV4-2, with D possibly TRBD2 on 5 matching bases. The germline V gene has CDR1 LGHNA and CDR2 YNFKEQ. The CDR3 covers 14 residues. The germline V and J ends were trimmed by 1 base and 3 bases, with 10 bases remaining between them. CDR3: CASSQAGSYYEQYF. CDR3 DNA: TGTGCCAGCAGCCAAGCGGGATCTTACTACGAGCAGTACTTC.

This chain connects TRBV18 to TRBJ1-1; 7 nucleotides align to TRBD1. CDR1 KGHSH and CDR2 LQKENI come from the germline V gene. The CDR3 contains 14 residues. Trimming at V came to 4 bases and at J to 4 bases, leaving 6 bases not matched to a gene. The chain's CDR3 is CASSRTGVGTEAFF. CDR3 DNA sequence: TGTGCCAGCTCACGAACAGGGGTCGGCACTGAAGCTTTCTTT.

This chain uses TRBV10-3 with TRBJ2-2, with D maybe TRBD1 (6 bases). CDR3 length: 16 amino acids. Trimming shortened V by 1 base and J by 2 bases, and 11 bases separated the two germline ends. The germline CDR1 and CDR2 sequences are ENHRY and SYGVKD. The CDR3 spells CAISEFWTVNTGELFF. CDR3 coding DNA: TGTGCCATCAGTGAGTTTTGGACAGTTAACACCGGGGAGCTGTTTTTT.

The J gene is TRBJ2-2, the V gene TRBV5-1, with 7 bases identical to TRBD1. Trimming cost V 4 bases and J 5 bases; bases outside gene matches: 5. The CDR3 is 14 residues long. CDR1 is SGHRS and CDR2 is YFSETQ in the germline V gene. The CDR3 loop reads CASSRETGTGELFF. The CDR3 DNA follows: TGCGCCAGCAGCCGCGAGACAGGGACCGGGGAGCTGTTTTTT.

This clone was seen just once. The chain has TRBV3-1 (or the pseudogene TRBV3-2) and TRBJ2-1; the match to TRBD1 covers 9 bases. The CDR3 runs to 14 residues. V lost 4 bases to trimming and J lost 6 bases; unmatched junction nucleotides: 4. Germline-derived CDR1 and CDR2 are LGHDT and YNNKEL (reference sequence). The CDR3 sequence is CASSLGQGINEQFF. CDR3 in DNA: TGTGCCAGCAGCCTCGGACAGGGGATCAATGAGCAGTTCTTC.

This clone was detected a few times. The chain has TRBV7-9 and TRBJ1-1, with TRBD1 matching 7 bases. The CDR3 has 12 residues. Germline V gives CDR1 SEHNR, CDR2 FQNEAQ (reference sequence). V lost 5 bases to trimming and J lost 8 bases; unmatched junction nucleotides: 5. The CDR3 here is CASSRQGREAFF. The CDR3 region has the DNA TGTGCCAGCAGCCGACAGGGAAGGGAAGCTTTCTTT.

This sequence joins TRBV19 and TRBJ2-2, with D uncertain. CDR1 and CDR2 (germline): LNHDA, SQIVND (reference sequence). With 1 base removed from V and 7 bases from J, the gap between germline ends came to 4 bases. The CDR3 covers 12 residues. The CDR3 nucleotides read TGTGCCAGTAGTATAGGAGGCGGGGAGCTGTTTTTT. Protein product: CASSIGGGELFF.

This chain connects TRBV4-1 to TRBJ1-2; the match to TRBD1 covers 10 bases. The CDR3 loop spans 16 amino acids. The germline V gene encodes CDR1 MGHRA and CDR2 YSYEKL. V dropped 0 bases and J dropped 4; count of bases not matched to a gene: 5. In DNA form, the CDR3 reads TGCGCCAGCAGCCAAGAAGCGGGACAGGGGACCTATGGCTACACCTTC. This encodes CASSQEAGQGTYGYTF.

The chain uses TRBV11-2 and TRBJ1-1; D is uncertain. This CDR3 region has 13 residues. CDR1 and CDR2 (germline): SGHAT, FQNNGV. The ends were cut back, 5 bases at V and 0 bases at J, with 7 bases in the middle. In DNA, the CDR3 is TGTGCCAGCAGCCCCAGTTTGAACACTGAAGCTTTCTTT. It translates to CASSPSLNTEAFF.

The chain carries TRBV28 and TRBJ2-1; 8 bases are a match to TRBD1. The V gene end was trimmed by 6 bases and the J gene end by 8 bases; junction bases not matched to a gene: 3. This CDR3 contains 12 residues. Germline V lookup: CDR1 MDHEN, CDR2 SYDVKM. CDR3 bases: TGTGCCAGCAGACTGGACAGGGATGAGCAGTTCTTC. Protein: CASRLDRDEQFF. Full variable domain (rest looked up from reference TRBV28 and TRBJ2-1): DVKVTQSSRYLVKRTGEKVFLECVQDMDHENMFWYRQDPGLGLRLIYFSYDVKMKEKGDIPEGYSVSREKKERFSLILESASTNQTSMYLCASRLDRDEQFFGPGTRLTVL.

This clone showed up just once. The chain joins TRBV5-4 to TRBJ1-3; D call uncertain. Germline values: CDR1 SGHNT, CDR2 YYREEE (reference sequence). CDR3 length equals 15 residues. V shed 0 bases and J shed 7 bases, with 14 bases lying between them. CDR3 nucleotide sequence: TGTGCCAGCAGCTTGGAGGGCGGGCGAAGGAACACCATATATTTT. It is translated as CASSLEGGRRNTIYF.

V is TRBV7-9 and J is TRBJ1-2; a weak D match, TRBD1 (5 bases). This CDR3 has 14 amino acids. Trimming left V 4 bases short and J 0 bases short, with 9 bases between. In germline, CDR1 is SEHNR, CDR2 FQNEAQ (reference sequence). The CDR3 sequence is CASSWQGTNYGYTF. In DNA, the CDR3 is TGTGCCAGCAGCTGGCAGGGCACTAACTATGGCTACACCTTC.

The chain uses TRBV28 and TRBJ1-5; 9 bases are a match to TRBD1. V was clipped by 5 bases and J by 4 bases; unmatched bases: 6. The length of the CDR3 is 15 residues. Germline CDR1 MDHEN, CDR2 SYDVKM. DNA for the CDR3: TGTGCCAGCAGTCTCTGGACAGGGGCAAATCAGCCCCAGCATTTT. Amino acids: CASSLWTGANQPQHF.

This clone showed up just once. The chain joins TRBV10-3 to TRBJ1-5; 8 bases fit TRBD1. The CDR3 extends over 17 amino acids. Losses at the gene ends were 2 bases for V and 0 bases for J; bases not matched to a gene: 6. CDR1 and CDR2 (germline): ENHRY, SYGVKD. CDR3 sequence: CAISEGQGRRSNQPQHF. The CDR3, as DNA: TGTGCCATCAGTGAGGGACAGGGCCGTCGTAGCAATCAGCCCCAGCATTTT.

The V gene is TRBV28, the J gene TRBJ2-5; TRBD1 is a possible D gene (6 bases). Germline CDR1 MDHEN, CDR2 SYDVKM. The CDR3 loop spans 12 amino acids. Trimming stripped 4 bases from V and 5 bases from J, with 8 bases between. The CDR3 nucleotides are TGTGCCAGCAGTTCAGGGGTGGAGACCCAGTACTTC. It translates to CASSSGVETQYF. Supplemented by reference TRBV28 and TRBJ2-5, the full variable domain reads DVKVTQSSRYLVKRTGEKVFLECVQDMDHENMFWYRQDPGLGLRLIYFSYDVKMKEKGDIPEGYSVSREKKERFSLILESASTNQTSMYLCASSSGVETQYFGPGTRLLVL.

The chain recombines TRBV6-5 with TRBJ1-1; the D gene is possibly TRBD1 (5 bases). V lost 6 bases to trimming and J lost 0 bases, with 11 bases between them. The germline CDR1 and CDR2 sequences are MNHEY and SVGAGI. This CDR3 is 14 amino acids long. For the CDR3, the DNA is TGTGCCAGCAGCCTGACAGATTTGAACACTGAAGCTTTCTTT. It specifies CASSLTDLNTEAFF.

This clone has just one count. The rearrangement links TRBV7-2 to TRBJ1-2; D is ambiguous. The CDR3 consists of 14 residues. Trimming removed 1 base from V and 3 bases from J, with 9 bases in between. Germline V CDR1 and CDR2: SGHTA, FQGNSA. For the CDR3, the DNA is TGTGCCAGCAGCTTAGTGGTCGGAGACTATGGCTACACCTTC. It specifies CASSLVVGDYGYTF.

CDR3 DNA: TGTGCCAGCAGCTTAGTACCCCCGGGATCCGGGGACACCGGGGAGCTGTTTTTT. The encoded protein is CASSLVPPGSGDTGELFF. The chain employs TRBV7-3 and TRBJ2-2, with D perhaps TRBD2 (5 bases). The CDR3 totals 18 residues. Per the germline V gene, CDR1 is SGHTA and CDR2 is FQGTGA. V was shortened by 2 bases and J by 3 bases, with 19 bases between the two germline ends.

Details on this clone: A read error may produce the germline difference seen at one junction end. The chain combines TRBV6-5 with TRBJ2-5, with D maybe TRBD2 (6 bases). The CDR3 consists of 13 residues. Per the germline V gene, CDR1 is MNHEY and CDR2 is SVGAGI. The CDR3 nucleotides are TGTGCCAGCAGGGCCTCCACGGGAGAGGCCCAGTACTTC. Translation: CASRASTGEAQYF.

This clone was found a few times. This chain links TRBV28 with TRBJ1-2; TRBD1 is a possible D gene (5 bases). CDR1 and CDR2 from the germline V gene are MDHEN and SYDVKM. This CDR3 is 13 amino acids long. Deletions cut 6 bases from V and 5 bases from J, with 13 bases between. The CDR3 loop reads CASSTGQSYGYTF. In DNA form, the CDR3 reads TGTGCCAGCAGCACTGGACAATCTTATGGCTACACCTTC.

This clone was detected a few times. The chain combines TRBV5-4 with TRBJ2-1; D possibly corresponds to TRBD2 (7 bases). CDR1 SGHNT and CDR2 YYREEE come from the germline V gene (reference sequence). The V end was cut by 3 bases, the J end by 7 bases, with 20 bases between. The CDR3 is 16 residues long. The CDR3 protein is CASSSSAGGRGNEQFF. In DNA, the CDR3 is TGTGCCAGCAGCTCCAGTGCCGGGGGGCGAGGAAATGAGCAGTTCTTC.

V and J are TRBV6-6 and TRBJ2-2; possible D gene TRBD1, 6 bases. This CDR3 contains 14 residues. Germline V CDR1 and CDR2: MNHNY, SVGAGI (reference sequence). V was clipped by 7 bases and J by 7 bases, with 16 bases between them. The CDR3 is CASTIIRGGGELFF. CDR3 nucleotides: TGTGCCAGCACCATAATCAGGGGTGGCGGGGAGCTGTTTTTT.

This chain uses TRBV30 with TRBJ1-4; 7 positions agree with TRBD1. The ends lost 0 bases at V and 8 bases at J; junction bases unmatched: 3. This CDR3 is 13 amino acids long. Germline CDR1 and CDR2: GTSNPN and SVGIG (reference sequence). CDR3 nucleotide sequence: TGTGCCTGGAGTGTACAGGGGAACGAAAAACTGTTTTTT. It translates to CAWSVQGNEKLFF. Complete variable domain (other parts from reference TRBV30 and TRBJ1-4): SQTIHQWPATLVQPVGSPLSLECTVEGTSNPNLYWYRQAAGRGLQLLFYSVGIGQISSEVPQNLSASRPQDRQFILSSKKLLLSDSGFYLCAWSVQGNEKLFFGSGTQLSVL.